This TCR beta chain was captured in a study of T cells in Graves' hyperthyroidism and ophthalmopathy. Germline values: CDR1 SGHAT, CDR2 FQNNGV. The CDR3 totals 15 residues. Trimming removed 6 bases from V and 0 bases from J, with 14 bases in between. RNA transcripts were the template for amplifying TCR beta CDR3 regions. The TCR CDR3 was amplified in a first-round RT-PCR using the HTBI primer set. One entry per CDR3 protein, called by TCRdb with MiXCR from the multiplex PCR reads. The sample contains about 420,000 distinct CDR3 sequences, 15% to 19% of which appear only once. This receptor was identified in a woman under 30 with Graves' hyperthyroidism. The sequencing input was blood. The chain links TRBV11-2 to TRBJ2-5; D not resolved. The CDR3 loop is CASSLAAGDQETQYF. In DNA, the CDR3 is TGTGCCAGCAGTTTGGCGGCAGGCGACCAAGAGACCCAGTACTTC.